This T cell receptor beta chain is from a study of patients and donors after allogeneic stem cell transplantation. TCRdb independently ran MiXCR on the RT-PCR reads; one entry per CDR3 protein. The sample records roughly 200,000 distinct CDR3 sequences, roughly 38% being singletons. The V end was cut by 9 bases, the J end by 5 bases, with 17 bases between. The CDR3 has 14 residues. Germline values: CDR1 MGHDK, CDR2 SYGVNS. This clonotype has just a few counts. Sequencing was performed on blood, either unsorted or a sorted T cell fraction (not recorded which). This receptor was identified in a human donor who was either an allogeneic HSCT recipient or a stem cell or donor lymphocyte infusion donor (not recorded which). It is not recorded whose cells these are; they may come from a transplant donor. The chain carries TRBV25-1 and TRBJ1-5, with no clear D. CDR3 sequence reads: CASESSKSDQPQHF. CDR3 bases: TGTGCCAGTGAATCCTCAAAGTCGGATCAGCCCCAGCATTTT.